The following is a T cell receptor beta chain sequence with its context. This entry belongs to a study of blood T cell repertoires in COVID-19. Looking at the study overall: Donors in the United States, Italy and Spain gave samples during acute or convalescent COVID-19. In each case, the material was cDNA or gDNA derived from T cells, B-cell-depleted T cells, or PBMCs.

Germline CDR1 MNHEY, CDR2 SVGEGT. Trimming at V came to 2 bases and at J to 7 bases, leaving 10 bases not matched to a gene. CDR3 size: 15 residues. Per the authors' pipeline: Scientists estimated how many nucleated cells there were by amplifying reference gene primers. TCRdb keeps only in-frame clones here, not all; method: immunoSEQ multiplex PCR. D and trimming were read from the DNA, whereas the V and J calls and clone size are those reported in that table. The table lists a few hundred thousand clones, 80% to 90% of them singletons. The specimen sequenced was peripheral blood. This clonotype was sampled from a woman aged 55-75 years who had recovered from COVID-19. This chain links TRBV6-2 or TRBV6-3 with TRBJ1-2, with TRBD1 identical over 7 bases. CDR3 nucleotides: TGTGCCAGCAGTTACCCTTTGACAGGGAGGAGTGGCTACACCTTC. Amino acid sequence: CASSYPLTGRSGYTF.